This T cell receptor beta chain comes out of a study of cytomegalovirus exposure and HLA in healthy donors. Study summary: Out of around 360 genotyped donors, about 84% belonged to the Caucasian-associated ancestry cluster. Findings and caveats of the study: In a later analysis, CMV-associated beta chains were mostly HLA-associated, it appeared. For TCR beta chains, V- and J-gene trimming was later linked to a missense DCLRE1C variant. Association of 16,951 TCR beta sequences with HLA alleles was found at 0.05 false discovery rate in a later analysis.

Note on this clone: No antigen is known for it.

Primers included in the PCR were 60 Vbeta and 13 Jbeta primers. Using immunoSEQ multiplex PCR, the repertoire was profiled, and TCRdb retains in-frame clones only, with some absent. The sample yields about 130,000 clones, around 74% seen once. This CDR3 is built from 14 residues. The V and J ends lost 0 bases and 7 bases, in that order; junction bases with no gene match: 4. CDR1 and CDR2 from the germline V gene are GTSNPN and SVGIG (reference sequence). This receptor was identified in a man aged 18 to 30 in good health and CMV-seropositive. The specimen was PBMCs. V is TRBV30 and J is TRBJ1-4, with 8 bases fitting TRBD1. CDR3 sequence (DNA): TGTGCCTGGAGTGTACAGGGGGGTTTTGAAAAACTGTTTTTT. This codes for CAWSVQGGFEKLFF.